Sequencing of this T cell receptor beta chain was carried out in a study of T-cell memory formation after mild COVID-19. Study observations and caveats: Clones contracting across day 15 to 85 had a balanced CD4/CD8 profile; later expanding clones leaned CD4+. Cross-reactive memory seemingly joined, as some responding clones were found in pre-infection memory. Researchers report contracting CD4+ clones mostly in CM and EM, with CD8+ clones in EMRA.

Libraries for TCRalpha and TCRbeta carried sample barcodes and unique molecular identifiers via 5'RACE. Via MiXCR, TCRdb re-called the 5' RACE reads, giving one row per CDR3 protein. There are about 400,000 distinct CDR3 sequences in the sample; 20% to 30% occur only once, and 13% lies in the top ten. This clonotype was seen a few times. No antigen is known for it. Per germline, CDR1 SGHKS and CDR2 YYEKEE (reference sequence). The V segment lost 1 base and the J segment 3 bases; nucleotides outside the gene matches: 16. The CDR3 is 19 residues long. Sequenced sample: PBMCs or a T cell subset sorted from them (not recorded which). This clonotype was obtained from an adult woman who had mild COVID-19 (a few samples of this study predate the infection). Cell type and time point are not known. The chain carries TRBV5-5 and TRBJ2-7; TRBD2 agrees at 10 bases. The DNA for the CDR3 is TGTGCCAGCAGCTTGTCTGATCCGGGTCTAGCGGGAGTTGGCTACGAGCAGTACTTC. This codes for CASSLSDPGLAGVGYEQYF. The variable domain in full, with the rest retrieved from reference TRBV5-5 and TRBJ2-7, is DAGVTQSPTHLIKTRGQQVTLRCSPISGHKSVSWYQQVLGQGPQFIFQYYEKEERGRGNFPDRFSARQFPNYSSELNVNALLLGDSALYLCASSLSDPGLAGVGYEQYFGPGTRLTVT.